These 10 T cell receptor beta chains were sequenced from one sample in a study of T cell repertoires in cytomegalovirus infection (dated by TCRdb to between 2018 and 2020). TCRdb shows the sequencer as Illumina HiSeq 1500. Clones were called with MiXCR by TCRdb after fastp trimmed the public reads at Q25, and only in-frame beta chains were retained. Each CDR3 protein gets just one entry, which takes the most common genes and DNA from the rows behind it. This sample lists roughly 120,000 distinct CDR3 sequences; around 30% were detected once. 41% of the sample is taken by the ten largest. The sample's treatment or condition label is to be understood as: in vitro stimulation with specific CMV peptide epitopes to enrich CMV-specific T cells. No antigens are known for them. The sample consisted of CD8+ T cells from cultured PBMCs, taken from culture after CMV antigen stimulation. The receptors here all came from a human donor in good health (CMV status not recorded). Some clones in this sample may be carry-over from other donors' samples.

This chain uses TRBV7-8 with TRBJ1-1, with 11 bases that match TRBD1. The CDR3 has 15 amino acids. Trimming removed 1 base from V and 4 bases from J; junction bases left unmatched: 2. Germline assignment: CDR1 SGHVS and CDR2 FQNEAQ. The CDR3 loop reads CASSLEGTGGTEAFF. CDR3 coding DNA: TGTGCCAGCAGCTTAGAGGGGACAGGGGGCACTGAAGCTTTCTTT.

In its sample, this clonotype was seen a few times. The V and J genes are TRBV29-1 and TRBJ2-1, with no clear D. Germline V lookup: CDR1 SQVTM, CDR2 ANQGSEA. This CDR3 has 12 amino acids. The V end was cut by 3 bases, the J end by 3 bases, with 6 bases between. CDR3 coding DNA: TGCAGCGTTGATAGCAACTACAATGAGCAGTTCTTC. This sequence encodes CSVDSNYNEQFF.

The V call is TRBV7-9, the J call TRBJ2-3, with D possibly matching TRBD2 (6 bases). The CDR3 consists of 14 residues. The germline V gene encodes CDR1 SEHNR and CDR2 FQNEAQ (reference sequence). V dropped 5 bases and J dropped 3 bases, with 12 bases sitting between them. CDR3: CASSNNSGTDTQYF. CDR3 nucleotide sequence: TGTGCCAGCAGCAACAATAGCGGTACAGATACGCAGTATTTT.

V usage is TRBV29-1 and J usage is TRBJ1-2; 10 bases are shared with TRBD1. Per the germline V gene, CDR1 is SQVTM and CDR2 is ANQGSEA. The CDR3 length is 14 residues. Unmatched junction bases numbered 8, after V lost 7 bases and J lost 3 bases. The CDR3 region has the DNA TGCAGCGCCCTCGGGACAGGGGATCACTATGGCTACACCTTC. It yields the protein CSALGTGDHYGYTF.

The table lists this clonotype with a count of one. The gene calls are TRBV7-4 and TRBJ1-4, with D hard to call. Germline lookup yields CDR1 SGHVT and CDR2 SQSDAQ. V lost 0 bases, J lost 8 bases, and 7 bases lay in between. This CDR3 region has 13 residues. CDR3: CASSLAPQEKLFF. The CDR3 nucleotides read TGTGCCAGCAGCTTAGCGCCGCAGGAAAAACTGTTTTTT.

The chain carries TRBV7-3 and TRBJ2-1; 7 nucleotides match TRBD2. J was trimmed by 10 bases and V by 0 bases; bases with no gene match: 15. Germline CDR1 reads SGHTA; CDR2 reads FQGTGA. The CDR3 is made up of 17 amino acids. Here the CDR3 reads CASSLTGVTSQGGEQFF. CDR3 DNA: TGTGCCAGCAGCTTAACGGGTGTGACTTCCCAGGGAGGGGAGCAGTTCTTC.

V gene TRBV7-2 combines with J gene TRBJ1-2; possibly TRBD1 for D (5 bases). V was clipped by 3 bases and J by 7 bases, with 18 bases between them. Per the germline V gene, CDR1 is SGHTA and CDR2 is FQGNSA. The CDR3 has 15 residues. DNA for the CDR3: TGTGCCAGCAGCTTGAGTTCGGGGCTTATCACTGGCTACACCTTC. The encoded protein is CASSLSSGLITGYTF.

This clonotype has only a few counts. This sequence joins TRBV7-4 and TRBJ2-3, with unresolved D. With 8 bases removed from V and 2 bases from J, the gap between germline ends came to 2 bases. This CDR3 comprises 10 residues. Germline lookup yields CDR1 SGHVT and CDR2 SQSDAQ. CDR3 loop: CASPTDTQYF. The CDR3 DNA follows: TGTGCCAGCCCCACAGATACGCAGTATTTT.

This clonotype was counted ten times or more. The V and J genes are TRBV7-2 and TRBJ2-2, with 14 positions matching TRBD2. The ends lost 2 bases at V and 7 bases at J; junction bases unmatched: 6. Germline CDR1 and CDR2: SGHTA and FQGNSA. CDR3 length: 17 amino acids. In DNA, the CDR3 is TGTGCCAGCAGCTTAAGACTAGCGGGGGGGCCGAACGGGGAGCTGTTTTTT. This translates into CASSLRLAGGPNGELFF.

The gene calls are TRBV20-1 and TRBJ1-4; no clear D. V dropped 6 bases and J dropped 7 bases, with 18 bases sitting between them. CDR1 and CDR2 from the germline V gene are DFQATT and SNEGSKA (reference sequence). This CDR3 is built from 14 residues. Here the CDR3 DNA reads TGCAGTGCCGCGAACATCTTAGACGGTGAAAAACTGTTTTTT. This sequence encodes CSAANILDGEKLFF.